Below, 23 T cell receptor beta chains from the same sample are listed, as sequenced in a study of technical replicates of blood from several donors. The repertoire was sequenced with immunoSEQ multiplex PCR; TCRdb's copy has only in-frame clones and lacks some. The sample yields more than 65,000 clones, roughly 95% seen once. Material: T cells isolated from PBMCs. These TCRs come from a human donor in good health.

The V call is TRBV7-3, the J call TRBJ2-1, with 10 positions matching TRBD2. J was trimmed by 10 bases and V by 4 bases; bases with no gene match: 13. The CDR3 spans 16 residues. CDR1 is SGHTA and CDR2 is FQGTGA in the germline V gene. The CDR3 spells CASSSTAGLATSEQFF. CDR3 coding DNA: TGTGCCAGCAGCTCCACAGCGGGACTAGCGACATCGGAGCAGTTCTTC.

This chain joins TRBV6-5 and TRBJ2-1, with a weak D call TRBD2 (5 bases). In germline, CDR1 is MNHEY, CDR2 SVGAGI. The CDR3 covers 16 residues. Trimming removed 2 bases from V and 4 bases from J, with 15 bases in between. The DNA of the CDR3 is TGTGCCAGCAGTTACCCGACTACTCTCGGTTACAATGAGCAGTTCTTC. It specifies CASSYPTTLGYNEQFF.

The chain is built from TRBV4-1 and TRBJ2-7, with 7 bases identical to TRBD1. V was pared by 0 bases and J by 6 bases, with 5 bases of the junction left unmatched. The germline CDR1 and CDR2 sequences are MGHRA and YSYEKL. The CDR3 is 14 amino acids. The CDR3 DNA sequence: TGCGCCAGCAGCCAAGAAGCGGCAGGGGGCGAGCAGTACTTC. Protein product: CASSQEAAGGEQYF.

CDR3: CASSLTGDPYF. CDR3 coding DNA: TGTGCCAGCAGTTTGACAGGGGATCCGTACTTC. V and J are TRBV7-9 and TRBJ2-7; 8 nucleotides agree with TRBD1. Trimming at V came to 6 bases and at J to 12 bases, leaving 7 bases not matched to a gene. CDR3 length equals 11 residues. The V gene's germline CDR1 is SEHNR and CDR2 FQNEAQ (reference sequence).

The gene calls are TRBV5-1 and TRBJ2-5, with D perhaps matching TRBD2 (5 bases). This CDR3 comprises 14 residues. V dropped 0 bases and J dropped 3 bases, with 9 bases sitting between them. Germline V gene lookup returns CDR1 SGHRS and CDR2 YFSETQ. In nucleotides, the CDR3 is TGCGCCAGCAGCTTGGATCCGGGAAAAGAGACCCAGTACTTC. This gives the protein CASSLDPGKETQYF.

The rearrangement uses TRBV9 and TRBJ1-2; perhaps TRBD1 as D (5 bases). The V end was cut by 0 bases, the J end by 8 bases, with 17 bases between. The germline gives CDR1 SGDLS, CDR2 YYNGEE. The CDR3 length is 15 residues. This CDR3 is CASSVGSGRGGGYTF. Written as DNA, the CDR3 is TGTGCCAGCAGCGTAGGATCAGGGAGGGGTGGCGGCTACACCTTC.

About this clone itself: At one end, the junction sequence differs from germline, possibly due to a read error. The chain couples TRBV18 to TRBJ2-1; 7 bases match TRBD2. From germline, CDR1 is KGHSH and CDR2 LQKENI. CDR3 size: 13 residues. CDR3 sequence (DNA): TGTGCCAGCTCACTGGATTTGGGAGGGCATGCCGTCTTC. This gives the protein CASSLDLGGHAVF.

CDR3: CASSSTLSGLRDTQYF. In DNA, the CDR3 is TGCGCCAGCAGCTCCACCCTTAGCGGGTTGAGAGATACGCAGTATTTT. J is TRBJ2-3 and V is TRBV5-1; 7 bases line up with TRBD2. The CDR3 is 16 amino acids. V lost 3 bases and J lost 5; bases outside the gene matches: 12. Germline-derived CDR1 and CDR2 are SGHRS and YFSETQ.

The CDR3 nucleotides read TGTGCCAGCAGTCCGGCCGGGTCTCCAAACTACAATGAGCAGTTCTTC. It is translated as CASSPAGSPNYNEQFF. The chain carries TRBV28 and TRBJ2-1; D is uncertain. CDR3 length: 16 amino acids. V lost 5 bases and J 3 bases, leaving 17 bases between the germline ends. Germline V gene lookup returns CDR1 MDHEN and CDR2 SYDVKM.

In DNA form, the CDR3 reads TGTGCCAGTAGGACAGGGAGTTTAGAAGAGACCCAGTACTTC. Translated, it gives CASRTGSLEETQYF. J is TRBJ2-5 and V is TRBV6-5; TRBD1 aligns across 8 bases. The V segment lost 9 bases and the J segment 3 bases; nucleotides outside the gene matches: 9. CDR3 length equals 14 residues. CDR1 is MNHEY, CDR2 SVGAGI, per germline.

The V and J genes are TRBV11-2 and TRBJ2-2; no clear D. This CDR3 is built from 12 residues. CDR1 is SGHAT, CDR2 FQNNGV, per germline. V was cut by 5 bases and J by 5 bases, with 6 bases left in between. The CDR3 loop reads CASSPATGELFF. Here the CDR3 DNA reads TGTGCCAGCAGCCCAGCGACCGGGGAGCTGTTTTTT.

The chain employs TRBV4-2 and TRBJ1-2, with a tentative D call TRBD1 (6 bases). The CDR3 contains 12 residues. The V end lost 4 bases, the J end lost 4 bases, and 7 bases lay between the germline ends. Germline V gene data show CDR1 as LGHNA and CDR2 as YNFKEQ. CDR3 sequence (DNA): TGTGCCAGCAGCCCGACAGGCTATGGCTACACCTTC. It translates to CASSPTGYGYTF.

The chain employs TRBV6-6 and TRBJ1-1; 8 bases map to TRBD1. Germline V gene data show CDR1 as MNHNY and CDR2 as SVGAGI (reference sequence). This CDR3 is 12 amino acids long. V lost 8 bases to trimming and J lost 5 bases; unmatched junction nucleotides: 4. CDR3 nucleotide sequence: TGTGCCAGCCGAACAGGGGGTACTGAAGCTTTCTTT. Its translation is CASRTGGTEAFF.

The genes are TRBV4-2 and TRBJ2-3, with 8 bases matching TRBD2. CDR1 is LGHNA, CDR2 YNFKEQ, per germline. Germline trimming cut 5 bases from V and 6 bases from J; bases unmatched to any gene: 7. CDR3 length equals 14 residues. The CDR3 here is CASSEGLGADTQYF. The CDR3 nucleotides are TGTGCCAGCAGCGAGGGACTAGGGGCGGATACGCAGTATTTT.

The gene calls are TRBV9 and TRBJ2-3; 7 bases line up with TRBD2. V shed 3 bases, J shed 5 bases, and the junction held 9 bases outside the gene matches. This CDR3 is built from 15 residues. Germline CDR1 SGDLS, CDR2 YYNGEE. For the CDR3, the DNA is TGTGCCAGCAGCGCCGGGACTAACTACGTAGATACGCAGTATTTT. Translating gives CASSAGTNYVDTQYF.

This sequence joins TRBV19 and TRBJ1-3; 7 positions agree with TRBD1. The CDR3 runs 15 residues. Germline CDR1 LNHDA, CDR2 SQIVND (reference sequence). V lost 5 bases to trimming and J lost 4 bases; unmatched junction nucleotides: 8. This CDR3 is CASSPGIRGGNTIYF. The CDR3 nucleotides are TGTGCCAGTAGTCCCGGGATCAGGGGGGGAAACACCATATATTTT.

The rearrangement uses TRBV30 and TRBJ1-2; TRBD1 agrees at 7 bases. The ends lost 3 bases at V and 4 bases at J; junction bases unmatched: 8. The V gene's germline CDR1 is GTSNPN and CDR2 SVGIG (reference sequence). The CDR3 runs 14 residues. CDR3 protein: CAWRVAGQFYGYTF. Written as DNA, the CDR3 is TGTGCCTGGAGGGTAGCGGGACAGTTCTATGGCTACACCTTC.

The chain uses TRBV27 and TRBJ2-7; the D gene is possibly TRBD1 (6 bases). The CDR3 has 14 amino acids. Trimming took 5 bases from V and 4 from J, leaving 15 bases between them. Germline V gene lookup returns CDR1 MNHEY and CDR2 SMNVEV (reference sequence). The CDR3 region has the DNA TGTGCCAGCAGTCCGGGACAAGTAACGTACGAGCAGTACTTC. Protein: CASSPGQVTYEQYF.

The rearrangement links TRBV11-3 to TRBJ2-5; tentative D call: TRBD1 (5 bases). In germline, CDR1 is SGHNT, CDR2 YENEEA. The V and J ends lost 2 bases and 5 bases respectively, with 12 bases between them. CDR3 size: 14 residues. CDR3 protein: CASSLRQSVETQYF. CDR3 nucleotide sequence: TGTGCCAGCAGCTTACGACAGTCCGTGGAGACCCAGTACTTC.

V gene TRBV2 combines with J gene TRBJ2-1; D possibly corresponds to TRBD1 (5 bases). This CDR3 is 11 amino acids long. The V end was cut by 8 bases, the J end by 8 bases, with 10 bases between. Germline lookup yields CDR1 SNHLY and CDR2 FYNNEI. The CDR3 reads CASQGLDEQFF. CDR3 nucleotide sequence: TGTGCCAGCCAGGGCTTAGATGAGCAGTTCTTC.

The rearrangement joins TRBV11-3 to TRBJ1-1; D is unresolved. Germline V gene lookup returns CDR1 SGHNT and CDR2 YENEEA. The CDR3 length is 13 residues. Trimming left V 1 base short and J 3 bases short, with 6 bases between. The CDR3 region has the DNA TGTGCCAGCAGCTTAGTAGGAGACACTGAAGCTTTCTTT. Protein: CASSLVGDTEAFF.

This chain joins TRBV11-3 and TRBJ2-1, with 8 bases aligning to TRBD2. This CDR3 contains 14 residues. Germline assignment: CDR1 SGHNT and CDR2 YENEEA. The trim removed 7 bases at V and 6 bases at J, leaving 8 bases unmatched. The CDR3 region has the DNA TGTGCCAGCACCCGGAGCGGGAGCAGCAATGAGCAGTTCTTC. This codes for CASTRSGSSNEQFF.

The chain links TRBV7-2 to TRBJ2-5; perhaps TRBD2 as D (6 bases). The CDR3 length is 15 residues. Germline CDR1 and CDR2: SGHTA and FQGNSA. V was trimmed by 0 bases and J by 7 bases, leaving 15 bases between them. The CDR3 protein is CASSLASSDAGTQYF. The CDR3 nucleotides read TGTGCCAGCAGCTTAGCATCTAGCGATGCAGGGACCCAGTACTTC.